Listed below are T cell receptor beta chains from one sample, sequenced in a study of T cells in Graves' hyperthyroidism and ophthalmopathy. MiXCR, applied by TCRdb to the multiplex PCR reads, yields one record per CDR3 protein. This sample has about 340,000 distinct CDR3 sequences, with about 20% found just once. The specimen was blood. These receptors were collected from a woman between 50 and 59 years old with Graves' hyperthyroidism. Both conserved end residues are part of each CDR3. The D gene is left open where the match is weak. Where a row states a size, it is once, few, many or the class of an expanded clone; other rows omit it.

TRBD1 many TRBJ1-1 TRBV5-1 CASSFGQGNTEAFF TGCGCCAGCAGCTTTGGACAGGGGAACACTGAAGCTTTCTTT
- many TRBJ2-3 TRBV11-2 CASSLPPSTDTQYF TGTGCCAGCAGCTTACCCCCCAGCACAGATACGCAGTATTTT
- - TRBJ2-3 TRBV28 CASSSPGLPADTQYF TGTGCCAGCAGTTCTCCGGGACTCCCGGCAGATACGCAGTATTTT
TRBD1 many TRBJ1-1 TRBV28 CASSPLTGLMNTEAFF TGTGCCAGCAGTCCGCTGACAGGGCTTATGAACACTGAAGCTTTCTTT
- many TRBJ2-3 TRBV7-9 CASSLVGSTDTQYF TGTGCCAGCAGCTTAGTGGGGAGCACAGATACGCAGTATTTT
TRBD2 - TRBJ2-1 TRBV20-1 CSARDLLAGAYNEQFF TGCAGTGCTAGAGATTTGTTAGCGGGAGCTTACAATGAGCAGTTCTTC
TRBD2 once TRBJ2-3 TRBV5-1 CASAGGADTQYF TGTGCCAGCGCCGGGGGGGCAGATACGCAGTATTTT
TRBD1 few TRBJ1-2 TRBV6-2/TRBV6-3 CASDQVDRGRGYTF TGTGCCAGCGATCAAGTGGACAGGGGGCGAGGCTACACCTTC
TRBD1 - TRBJ1-5 TRBV20-1 CSATETGDQPQHF TGCAGTGCTACCGAGACAGGGGATCAGCCCCAGCATTTT
- - TRBJ2-3 TRBV2 CASRGRVQRPSTDTQYF TGTGCCAGCCGGGGGCGAGTCCAGAGACCTAGCACAGATACGCAGTATTTT
- many TRBJ1-3 TRBV7-2 CASSFEGSSGNTIYF TGTGCCAGCAGCTTCGAAGGAAGCTCTGGAAACACCATATATTTT